The entry below gives a single TCR beta chain sequence along with its context. Individuals drawn from 24 US areas were roughly 18 to 89 years old. Participants were placed into cohorts based on the clinical history they reported. Germline V gene data show CDR1 as SGHNT and CDR2 as YENEEA. After removal of 2 bases from V and 9 bases from J, the junction contained 17 bases not matched to a gene. The CDR3 runs 18 residues. Original processing methods: From reference gene primer amplification, estimates of nucleated cell counts were derived. Method: immunoSEQ multiplex PCR; TCRdb's copy keeps in-frame clones and lacks some. The V and J calls and clone size were taken over from that table, and D and trimming were inferred from the DNA. The sample lists under 350,000 clones; around nine tenths were seen once. The data originate from a study of blood T cell repertoires in COVID-19.

The sample was PBMCs or T cells enriched from blood (not recorded which). The chain is built from TRBV11-3 and TRBJ2-1; TRBD2 matches 9 bases. This clonotype was obtained from a man aged 55-75 years who had recovered from COVID-19. In DNA, the CDR3 is TGTGCCAGCAGCTTACATCCCTCCGCTAGCGGGGAAGGGGGTGAGCAGTTCTTC. Translation: CASSLHPSASGEGGEQFF.